This T cell receptor (beta chain) derives from a study of cytomegalovirus exposure and HLA in healthy donors (dated by TCRdb to between 2016 and 2019). Concerning the study at large: According to an earlier analysis of 550 to 700 of the donors, some 180 million T cells yielded 90 million to 140 million unique TCR beta sequences and about 300 Gb of sequence data. An early release that covered fewer than 750 HLA-typed donors contained approximately 300 gigabases of sequencing data and approximately 85 million unique TCR sequences. The genetic ancestry cluster associated with self-reported Caucasian donors included approximately 85% of the 300 to 450 genotyped donors. The study aimed to test whether signatures of past pathogen exposure could be identified by cataloging public T cell receptors. Using immunosequencing, the study profiled T cell repertoires from fewer than 850 subjects and related those repertoires to cytomegalovirus serostatus. A separate validation cohort of roughly 110 different subjects was used in addition to the roughly 670-subject first cohort. To predict cytomegalovirus infection status, the study brought together high-throughput TCR immunosequencing, statistical association of individual TCRs with disease status, and machine learning. To study patterns of TCR occurrence, a later analysis re-analyzed previously published TCR beta repertoires from 650 to 750 donors and added high-resolution HLA genotyping. Rather than drawing on any new phenotypic data, the later analysis identified candidate immune exposures from TCR beta sequences and the way those sequences occurred across donors. To decide whether each TCR beta V gene segment behaved as functional or pseudogenic, an earlier analysis of approximately 620 of the donors relied on high-throughput TCR beta sequencing. Donor age, sex, ethnicity and CMV serostatus were collected together with the repertoire data. Genome-wide SNP genotypes for about 60% of the 666 donors were used in a later genetic analysis, which treated that subset as a discovery cohort. Every discovery cohort repertoire had been produced on one sequencing platform. Class I and class II HLA loci were covered by the typing at four-digit resolution. Typing coverage varied by locus: roughly 629-640 donors for A, B, C, DRB1 and DQB1; 522 for DQA1; about 590 for DPA1; more than 450 for DPB1. Four to six DR-DQ haplotypes were handled as single units for association and clustering because linkage in the cohort was strong. Among several hundred genotyped donors of the cohort, an average of approximately 240,000 unique TCR beta nucleotide sequences was sequenced per donor, of which about 18% were non-productive. The full study reports these points: Some IMGT-functional V segments, including TRBV6-2 and TRBV6-3, could not be told apart with the 87-base-pair reads, so those segments were excluded. In both the original and validation cohorts, the classifier was reported to diagnose cytomegalovirus status with high specificity and sensitivity. The authors suggested that the approach could potentially be extended to other disease states and immunological phenotypes. Because counts were too low, 15 to 20 rarely observed V segments, including chromosome 9 orphons, were left out of the earlier analysis of about 620 of the donors. Because some donors lacked HLA typing at each locus, the association tests relied only on the typed subset. A further reported finding was that TCR beta sequences accurately predicted the HLA-A and HLA-B alleles for most subjects in the first cohort. In the study, some 180 TCR beta chains were listed as associated with cytomegalovirus. The sequencing pipeline was judged likely to have produced a cluster of highly shared sequence variants as a technical artifact. Correlated functional status among segregating V segments might be attributable to linkage disequilibrium, but an unknown experimental factor could not be ruled out. In a later analysis, 15,000 to 20,000 TCR beta sequences were associated with specific HLA alleles at a false discovery rate of 0.05. An earlier analysis of several hundred of the donors showed that most TCR beta V segments appeared in productive rearrangements either about 90% or about 30% of the time, which broadly matched IMGT annotations. An association between a missense DCLRE1C variant and V-gene and J-gene trimming of TCR beta chains was found in a later genetic analysis and replicated in an independent cohort. Strong co-occurrence of HLA alleles, especially DR and DQ, made assigning TCR associations to individual alleles difficult. According to a later analysis, most CMV-associated TCR beta chains appeared to be HLA-restricted, and the HLA associations seemed to be driven largely by CMV exposure. In a later analysis, several top co-occurrence clusters were reported to appear linked to parvovirus B19, influenza, CMV and Epstein-Barr virus. According to a later analysis, TCR association rates differed among HLA loci, with DRB1 alleles showing the most associated TCRs and HLA-C alleles showing the fewest. Only TCR beta chains were sequenced in this cohort, and the absence of alpha or paired-chain data limited detectable features. In a later genetic analysis, fewer N-insertions in productive TCRs were reported among donors in an Asian-associated ancestry cluster than the roughly 700-donor mean. In a later analysis, HLA-associated TCR beta chains showed more clonal expansion and lower generation probabilities than non-associated chains that were equally common. Immune exposure information for the cohort was limited to CMV serostatus. Presence/absence analyses assumed roughly uniform sequencing depth across donors, an assumption that may not hold. While some public TCRs were present in many individuals, most TCR sequences turned up only very rarely across donors. In vitro tests confirmed that a few of the cytomegalovirus-associated TCR beta chains recognize cytomegalovirus antigens.

Only one count was recorded for this clone. Its antigen target is currently unknown. Base qualities were left out, and no much larger clone turns up one base away. CDR1 and CDR2 were assigned from the germline V gene as MGHRA and YSYEKL. The junction carries 8 bases between V and J, which are trimmed by 4 bases and 2 bases respectively. The CDR3 numbers 14 residues from cysteine through phenylalanine. Only the CDR3 part of the read is kept: 42 bases, read in frame from the first base. Receptor amplification or capture employed the immunoSEQ multiplex PCR assay. The multiplex PCR relied on a mix of 60 forward primers for TCR Vbeta segments and 13 reverse primers for TCR Jbeta segments. The CDR3 region of rearranged TCR beta genes was amplified from genomic DNA by a multiplex PCR assay. The amplified TCR beta libraries were sequenced on the Illumina HiSeq System as 87-base-pair reads. The study's own analysis went as follows. A later analysis counted approximately 74 million unique TCR beta chains across the approximately 700 repertoires, and 10 million to 12 million of these chains were shared by at least two donors. Raw reads were error-corrected and collapsed into unique sequences by a nearest-neighbor algorithm in which closely related sequences were merged to remove PCR and sequencing errors. V, D and J gene segments were assigned by aligning CDR3 sequences to IMGT reference sequences. For a sequence to be retained, a match of at least six nucleotides was required to both a V gene segment and a J gene segment. A rearrangement was called productive if the CDR3 had no stop codons and remained in frame with V and J, and every other rearrangement was called non-productive. Following IMGT convention, CDR3 was defined as the stretch from the second conserved V-encoded cysteine up to the conserved J-encoded phenylalanine. The earlier analysis of about 570 of the donors excluded any sequence lacking an unambiguous match to a single V gene segment. In an earlier analysis of almost 600 of the donors, a V segment was called functional when productive rearrangements were above 56.7%, and segregating when the standard deviation between donors exceeded 5%. To diagnose cytomegalovirus status from the catalog of TCR beta chain sequences, a statistical classification framework was built. V and J gene assignment, in a later analysis, came from comparing TCR nucleotide sequences with IMGT/GENE-DB human TR gene sequences. In a later analysis, CDR3 sequences and most-parsimonious VDJ recombination scenarios were assigned using the TCRdist pipeline. In a later analysis, each TCR beta chain was defined by its CDR3 amino acid sequence together with its V-gene family, and reads without a unique V-gene family were excluded. In a later analysis, 500 to 700 highly shared, low-generation-probability nucleotide sequences were removed to address suspected cross-contamination and a sequencing artifact. A later analysis calculated a clonal expansion index for each public chain from normalized within-repertoire ranks of inferred template counts. In a later analysis, generation probabilities were computed with a VDJ recombination model fitted to out-of-frame rearrangements, and the resulting probabilities were checked against IGoR. Hypergeometric tests were used in a later analysis to score TCR-TCR, TCR-HLA and TCR-CMV co-occurrence, with a repertoire-size bias correction applied to the TCR pairs. To estimate false discovery rates, a later analysis permuted the HLA or CMV assignments 20 times. In a later analysis, co-occurring TCRs were grouped using DBSCAN, and TCRdist sequence similarity was added for clustering within HLA-allele-positive subsets. For co-occurrence clustering, repertoires with fewer than 30,000 or more than 120,000 public chains were excluded, along with 5 or 6 repertoires with anomalous nucleotide sharing. TCRdb's version of the immuneACCESS table is confined to in-frame rearrangements and falls short of the full clone set. An unresolved V gene accounts for under half of the shortfall where checked; the remainder is of unknown origin. V and J calls and clone size come straight from that table; D and trimming were deduced from the DNA. The sample yields around 150,000 clones; roughly 77% were counted once. The ten most abundant clones make up under 2% of the sample.

In total, 630 or so healthy bone marrow donors made up the cohort. All cohort members were sampled while nominally healthy, although unrecorded immune exposures were likely present. The donor tested CMV seronegative and was one of the 352 seronegative cohort members. Each donor provided a peripheral blood sample, and peripheral blood mononuclear cells were used for TCR beta sequencing. The Qiagen DNeasy Blood Extraction Kit was used to extract genomic DNA from the blood cell samples. The V and J genes are TRBV4-1 and TRBJ1-4; a confident D gene designation cannot be given. Sequenced input: PBMCs. The TCR comes from a young woman in good health and CMV-seronegative. The sequence in DNA is TGCGCCAGCAGCCCCTTGTCGACTAATGAAAAACTGTTTTTT. This yields the protein CASSPLSTNEKLFF.